Here is one T cell receptor beta chain with its context. What it binds is not known. Trimming shortened V by 5 bases and J by 10 bases, and 32 bases separated the two germline ends. Germline V gene lookup returns CDR1 MDHEN and CDR2 SYDVKM. CDR3 length equals 18 residues. These data come from a study of cytotoxic CD8 clonotypes in ibrutinib-treated CLL. Study details: Results showed some 25 partial and 2 complete responses; following median 68 months, approximately 14 remained remitted, approximately 12 advanced.

TCRdb's table, derived via immunoSEQ multiplex PCR, lists solely in-frame clones and lacks some. Among around 310,000 clones listed, just under 80% were seen once. Whole-study results and caveats: Public clonotypes were uncommon and contracted or stayed stable on treatment.

The V gene is TRBV28, the J gene TRBJ1-1; perhaps TRBD1 as D (5 bases). This sequence was found in a human donor with chronic lymphocytic leukemia. The specimen comprised PBMCs, sampled before ibrutinib treatment. CDR3 sequence (DNA): TGTGCCAGCAGTCAGCTTGCAGCCGGGGGGTTATTGAGGGCAGTAGCTTTCTTT. The encoded protein is CASSQLAAGGLLRAVAFF.